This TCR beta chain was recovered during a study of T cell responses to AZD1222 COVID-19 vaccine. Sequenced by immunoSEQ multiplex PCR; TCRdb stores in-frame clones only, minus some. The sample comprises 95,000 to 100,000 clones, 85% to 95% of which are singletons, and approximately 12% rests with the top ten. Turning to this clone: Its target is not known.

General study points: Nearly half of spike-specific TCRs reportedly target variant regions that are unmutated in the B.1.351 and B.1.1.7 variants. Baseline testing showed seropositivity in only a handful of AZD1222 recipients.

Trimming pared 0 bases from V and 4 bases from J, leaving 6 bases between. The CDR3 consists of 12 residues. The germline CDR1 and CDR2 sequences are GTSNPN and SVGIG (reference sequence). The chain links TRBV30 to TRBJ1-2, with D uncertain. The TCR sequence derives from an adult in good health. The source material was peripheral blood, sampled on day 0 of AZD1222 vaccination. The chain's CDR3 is CAWSVEPYGYTF. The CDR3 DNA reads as TGTGCCTGGAGTGTAGAGCCCTATGGCTACACCTTC. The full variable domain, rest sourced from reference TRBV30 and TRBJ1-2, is SQTIHQWPATLVQPVGSPLSLECTVEGTSNPNLYWYRQAAGRGLQLLFYSVGIGQISSEVPQNLSASRPQDRQFILSSKKLLLSDSGFYLCAWSVEPYGYTFGSGTRLTVV.